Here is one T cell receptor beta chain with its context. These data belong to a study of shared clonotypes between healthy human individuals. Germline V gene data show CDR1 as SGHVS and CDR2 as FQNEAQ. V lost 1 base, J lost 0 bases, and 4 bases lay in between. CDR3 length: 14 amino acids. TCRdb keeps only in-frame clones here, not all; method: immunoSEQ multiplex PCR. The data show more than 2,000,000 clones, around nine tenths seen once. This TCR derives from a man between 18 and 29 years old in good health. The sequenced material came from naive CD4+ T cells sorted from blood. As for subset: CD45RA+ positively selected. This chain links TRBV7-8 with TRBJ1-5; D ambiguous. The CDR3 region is CASSLVSSNQPQHF. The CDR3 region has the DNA TGTGCCAGCAGCTTAGTCTCTAGCAATCAGCCCCAGCATTTT. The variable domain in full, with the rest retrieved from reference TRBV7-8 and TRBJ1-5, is GAGVSQSPRYKVAKRGQDVALRCDPISGHVSLFWYQQALGQGPEFLTYFQNEAQLDKSGLPSDRFFAERPEGSVSTLKIQRTQQEDSAVYLCASSLVSSNQPQHFGDGTRLSIL.